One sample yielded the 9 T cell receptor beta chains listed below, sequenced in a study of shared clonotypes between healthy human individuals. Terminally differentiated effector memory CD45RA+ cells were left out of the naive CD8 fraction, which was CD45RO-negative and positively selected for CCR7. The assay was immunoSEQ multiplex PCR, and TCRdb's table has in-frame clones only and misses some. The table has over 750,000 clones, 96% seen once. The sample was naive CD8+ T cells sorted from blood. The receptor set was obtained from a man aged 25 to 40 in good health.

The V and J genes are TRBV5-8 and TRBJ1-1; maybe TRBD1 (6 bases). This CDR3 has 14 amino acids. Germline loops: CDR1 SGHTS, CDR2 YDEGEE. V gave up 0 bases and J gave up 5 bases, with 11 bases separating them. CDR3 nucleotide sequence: TGTGCCAGCAGCTTGGGGGTAGGGGGAACTGAAGCTTTCTTT. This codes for CASSLGVGGTEAFF.

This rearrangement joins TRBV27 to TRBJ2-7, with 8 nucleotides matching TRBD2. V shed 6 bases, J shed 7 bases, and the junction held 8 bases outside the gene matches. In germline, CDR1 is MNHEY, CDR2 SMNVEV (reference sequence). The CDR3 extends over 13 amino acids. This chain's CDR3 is CASSPTSGMEQYF. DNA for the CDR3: TGTGCCAGCAGCCCAACTAGCGGAATGGAGCAGTACTTC.

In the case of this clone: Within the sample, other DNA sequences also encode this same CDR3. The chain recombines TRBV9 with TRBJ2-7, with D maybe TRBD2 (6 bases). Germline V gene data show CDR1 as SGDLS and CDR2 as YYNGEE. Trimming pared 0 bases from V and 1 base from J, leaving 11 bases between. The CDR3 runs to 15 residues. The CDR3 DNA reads TGTGCCAGCAGCGTAGGAGGGGACTCTTCCTACGAGCAGTACTTC. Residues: CASSVGGDSSYEQYF.

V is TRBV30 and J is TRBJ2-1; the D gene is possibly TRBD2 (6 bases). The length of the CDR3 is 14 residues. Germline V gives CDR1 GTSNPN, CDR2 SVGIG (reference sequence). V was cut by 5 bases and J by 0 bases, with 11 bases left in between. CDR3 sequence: CAWETSSSYNEQFF. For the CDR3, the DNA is TGTGCCTGGGAAACTAGCAGCTCCTACAATGAGCAGTTCTTC.

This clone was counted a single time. The chain's CDR3 is CASSPSHRVEQYF. DNA for the CDR3: TGTGCCAGCAGCCCTAGCCACAGGGTCGAGCAGTACTTC. The chain carries TRBV14 and TRBJ2-7; D is possibly TRBD1 (6 bases). Germline V gene lookup returns CDR1 SGHDN and CDR2 FVKESK. Trimming cost V 4 bases and J 6 bases, with 13 bases left between them. This CDR3 has 13 residues.

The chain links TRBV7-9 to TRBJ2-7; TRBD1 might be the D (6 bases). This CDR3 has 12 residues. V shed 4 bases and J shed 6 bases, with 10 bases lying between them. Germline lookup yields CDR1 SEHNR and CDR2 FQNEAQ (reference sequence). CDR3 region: CASSSGVSEQYF. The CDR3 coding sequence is TGTGCCAGCAGCTCAGGGGTTAGCGAGCAGTACTTC.

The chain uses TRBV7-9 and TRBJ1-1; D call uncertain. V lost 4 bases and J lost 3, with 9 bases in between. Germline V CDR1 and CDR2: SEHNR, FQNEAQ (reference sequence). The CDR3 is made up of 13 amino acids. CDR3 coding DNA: TGTGCCAGCAGCTCGACGACATACACTGAAGCTTTCTTT. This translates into CASSSTTYTEAFF.

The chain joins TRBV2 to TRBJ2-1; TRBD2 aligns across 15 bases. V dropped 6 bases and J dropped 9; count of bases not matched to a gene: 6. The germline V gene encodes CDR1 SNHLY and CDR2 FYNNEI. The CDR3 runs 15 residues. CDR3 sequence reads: CASSAGTSGRFEQFF. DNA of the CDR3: TGTGCCAGCAGCGCTGGGACTAGCGGGAGGTTTGAGCAGTTCTTC.

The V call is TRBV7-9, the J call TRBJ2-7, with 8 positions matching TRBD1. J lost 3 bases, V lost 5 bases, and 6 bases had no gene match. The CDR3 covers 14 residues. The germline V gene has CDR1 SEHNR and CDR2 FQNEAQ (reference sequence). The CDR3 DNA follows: TGTGCCAGCAGCACACGGGACAGGTTCTACGAGCAGTACTTC. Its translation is CASSTRDRFYEQYF. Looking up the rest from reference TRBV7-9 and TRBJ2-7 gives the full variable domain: DTGVSQNPRHKITKRGQNVTFRCDPISEHNRLYWYRQTLGQGPEFLTYFQNEAQLEKSRLLSDRFSAERPKGSFSTLEIQRTEQGDSAMYLCASSTRDRFYEQYFGPGTRLTVT.